The 11 T cell receptor beta chains below were found in one sample sequenced in a study of T cell clonotyping in hematopoietic cell transplantation. Sequencing used immunoSEQ multiplex PCR; TCRdb keeps in-frame clones, though not all of them. The sample yields around 17,000 clones, 85% to 95% seen once. The source material was peripheral blood mononuclear cells. These receptors originate from a man aged 35-49 years in good health. Some clones in this sample may be carry-over from other donors' samples.

The rearrangement links TRBV5-1 to TRBJ1-1; possible D gene TRBD1, 5 bases. V was pared by 4 bases and J by 4 bases, with 8 bases between. The germline CDR1 and CDR2 sequences are SGHRS and YFSETQ. The CDR3 loop spans 12 amino acids. The CDR3 sequence: CASSRQTTEAFF. Written as DNA, the CDR3 is TGCGCCAGCAGCCGACAGACCACTGAAGCTTTCTTT.

The CDR3, as DNA: TGTGCCTGCTCAGAGGGGGACACCGGGGAGCTGTTTTTT. This encodes CACSEGDTGELFF. This rearrangement joins TRBV30 to TRBJ2-2, with D possibly being TRBD1 (6 bases). Trimming removed 6 bases from V and 3 bases from J, with 11 bases in between. From germline, CDR1 is GTSNPN and CDR2 SVGIG (reference sequence). The length of the CDR3 is 13 residues. The full variable domain, in which reference TRBV30 and TRBJ2-2 provide the parts outside the CDR3, is SQTIHQWPATLVQPVGSPLSLECTVEGTSNPNLYWYRQAAGRGLQLLFYSVGIGQISSEVPQNLSASRPQDRQFILSSKKLLLSDSGFYLCACSEGDTGELFFGEGSRLTVL.

The V call is TRBV30, the J call TRBJ2-2; the match to TRBD1 covers 8 bases. Germline assignment: CDR1 GTSNPN and CDR2 SVGIG (reference sequence). CDR3 length: 14 residues. Germline trimming cut 7 bases from V and 2 bases from J; bases unmatched to any gene: 6. The CDR3 loop reads CASRGQGNTGELFF. DNA for the CDR3: TGTGCCTCTAGAGGACAGGGAAACACCGGGGAGCTGTTTTTT.

This rearrangement joins TRBV29-1 to TRBJ1-1; 7 bases agree with TRBD1. Losses at the gene ends were 6 bases for V and 3 bases for J; bases not matched to a gene: 10. Germline V lookup: CDR1 SQVTM, CDR2 ANQGSEA. CDR3 size: 14 residues. The CDR3: CSVLQGDIDTEAFF. CDR3 DNA sequence: TGCAGCGTCCTCCAGGGGGATATTGACACTGAAGCTTTCTTT.

V gene TRBV28 combines with J gene TRBJ2-7; 9 bases are a match to TRBD2. Germline V gene sequence: CDR1 MDHEN, CDR2 SYDVKM. J lost 0 bases, V lost 7 bases, and 10 bases had no gene match. CDR3 length: 16 amino acids. CDR3 in DNA: TGTGCCAGCACCTCACCCCTAGCGGGATCCTCCTACGAGCAGTACTTC. Residues: CASTSPLAGSSYEQYF.

This chain connects TRBV5-1 to TRBJ2-7; 7 bases match TRBD1. Looked up from germline, CDR1 is SGHRS and CDR2 is YFSETQ. This CDR3 region has 16 residues. V lost 0 bases to trimming and J lost 5 bases; unmatched junction nucleotides: 11. The CDR3 DNA is TGCGCCAGCAGCTTGGCAGCAGGGGGTCTCCCTAACGAGCAGTACTTC. It codes for CASSLAAGGLPNEQYF. Together with reference TRBV5-1 and TRBJ2-7, the CDR3 gives the full variable domain: KAGVTQTPRYLIKTRGQQVTLSCSPISGHRSVSWYQQTPGQGLQFLFEYFSETQRNKGNFPGRFSGRQFSNSRSEMNVSTLELGDSALYLCASSLAAGGLPNEQYFGPGTRLTVT.

The rearrangement joins TRBV30 to TRBJ1-4, with a tentative D call TRBD1 (5 bases). Germline loops: CDR1 GTSNPN, CDR2 SVGIG (reference sequence). The length of the CDR3 is 14 residues. Trimming stripped 1 base from V and 4 bases from J, with 10 bases between. The CDR3 DNA follows: TGTGCCTGGAGTGGGGGCCTATATAATGAAAAACTGTTTTTT. Its translation is CAWSGGLYNEKLFF.

In this sample, this clone turned up once. This chain connects TRBV5-4 to TRBJ2-7, with TRBD2 identical over 7 bases. The CDR3 runs to 14 residues. In germline, CDR1 is SGHNT, CDR2 YYREEE (reference sequence). Unmatched junction bases numbered 8, after V lost 4 bases and J lost 4 bases. The CDR3 DNA is TGTGCCAGCAGCCCTAGCGGCGTGGTTTACGAGCAGTACTTC. It translates to CASSPSGVVYEQYF. Combining the CDR3 with reference TRBV5-4 and TRBJ2-7 gives the whole variable domain ETGVTQSPTHLIKTRGQQVTLRCSSQSGHNTVSWYQQALGQGPQFIFQYYREEENGRGNFPPRFSGLQFPNYSSELNVNALELDDSALYLCASSPSGVVYEQYFGPGTRLTVT.

This chain connects TRBV6-5 to TRBJ2-1; D is perhaps TRBD1 (5 bases). CDR3 length: 13 residues. The V end was cut by 2 bases, the J end by 4 bases, with 6 bases between. Germline loops: CDR1 MNHEY, CDR2 SVGAGI. The DNA of the CDR3 is TGTGCCAGCAGTTACGGACAATACAATGAGCAGTTCTTC. This encodes CASSYGQYNEQFF.

The J gene is TRBJ1-5, the V gene TRBV30; D unresolved. The CDR3 is 14 amino acids. CDR1 and CDR2 (germline): GTSNPN, SVGIG (reference sequence). The V and J ends lost 0 bases and 3 bases respectively, with 9 bases between them. CDR3 residues: CAWSVLPLNQPQHF. CDR3 bases: TGTGCCTGGAGTGTACTACCGCTCAATCAGCCCCAGCATTTT.

The chain carries TRBV6-5 and TRBJ2-5; D is perhaps TRBD1 (6 bases). CDR3 length: 11 residues. Germline V gene data show CDR1 as MNHEY and CDR2 as SVGAGI. Deletions cut 5 bases from V and 5 bases from J, with 6 bases between. CDR3 amino acids: CASSRGETQYF. CDR3 sequence (DNA): TGTGCCAGCAGTAGGGGGGAGACCCAGTACTTC.